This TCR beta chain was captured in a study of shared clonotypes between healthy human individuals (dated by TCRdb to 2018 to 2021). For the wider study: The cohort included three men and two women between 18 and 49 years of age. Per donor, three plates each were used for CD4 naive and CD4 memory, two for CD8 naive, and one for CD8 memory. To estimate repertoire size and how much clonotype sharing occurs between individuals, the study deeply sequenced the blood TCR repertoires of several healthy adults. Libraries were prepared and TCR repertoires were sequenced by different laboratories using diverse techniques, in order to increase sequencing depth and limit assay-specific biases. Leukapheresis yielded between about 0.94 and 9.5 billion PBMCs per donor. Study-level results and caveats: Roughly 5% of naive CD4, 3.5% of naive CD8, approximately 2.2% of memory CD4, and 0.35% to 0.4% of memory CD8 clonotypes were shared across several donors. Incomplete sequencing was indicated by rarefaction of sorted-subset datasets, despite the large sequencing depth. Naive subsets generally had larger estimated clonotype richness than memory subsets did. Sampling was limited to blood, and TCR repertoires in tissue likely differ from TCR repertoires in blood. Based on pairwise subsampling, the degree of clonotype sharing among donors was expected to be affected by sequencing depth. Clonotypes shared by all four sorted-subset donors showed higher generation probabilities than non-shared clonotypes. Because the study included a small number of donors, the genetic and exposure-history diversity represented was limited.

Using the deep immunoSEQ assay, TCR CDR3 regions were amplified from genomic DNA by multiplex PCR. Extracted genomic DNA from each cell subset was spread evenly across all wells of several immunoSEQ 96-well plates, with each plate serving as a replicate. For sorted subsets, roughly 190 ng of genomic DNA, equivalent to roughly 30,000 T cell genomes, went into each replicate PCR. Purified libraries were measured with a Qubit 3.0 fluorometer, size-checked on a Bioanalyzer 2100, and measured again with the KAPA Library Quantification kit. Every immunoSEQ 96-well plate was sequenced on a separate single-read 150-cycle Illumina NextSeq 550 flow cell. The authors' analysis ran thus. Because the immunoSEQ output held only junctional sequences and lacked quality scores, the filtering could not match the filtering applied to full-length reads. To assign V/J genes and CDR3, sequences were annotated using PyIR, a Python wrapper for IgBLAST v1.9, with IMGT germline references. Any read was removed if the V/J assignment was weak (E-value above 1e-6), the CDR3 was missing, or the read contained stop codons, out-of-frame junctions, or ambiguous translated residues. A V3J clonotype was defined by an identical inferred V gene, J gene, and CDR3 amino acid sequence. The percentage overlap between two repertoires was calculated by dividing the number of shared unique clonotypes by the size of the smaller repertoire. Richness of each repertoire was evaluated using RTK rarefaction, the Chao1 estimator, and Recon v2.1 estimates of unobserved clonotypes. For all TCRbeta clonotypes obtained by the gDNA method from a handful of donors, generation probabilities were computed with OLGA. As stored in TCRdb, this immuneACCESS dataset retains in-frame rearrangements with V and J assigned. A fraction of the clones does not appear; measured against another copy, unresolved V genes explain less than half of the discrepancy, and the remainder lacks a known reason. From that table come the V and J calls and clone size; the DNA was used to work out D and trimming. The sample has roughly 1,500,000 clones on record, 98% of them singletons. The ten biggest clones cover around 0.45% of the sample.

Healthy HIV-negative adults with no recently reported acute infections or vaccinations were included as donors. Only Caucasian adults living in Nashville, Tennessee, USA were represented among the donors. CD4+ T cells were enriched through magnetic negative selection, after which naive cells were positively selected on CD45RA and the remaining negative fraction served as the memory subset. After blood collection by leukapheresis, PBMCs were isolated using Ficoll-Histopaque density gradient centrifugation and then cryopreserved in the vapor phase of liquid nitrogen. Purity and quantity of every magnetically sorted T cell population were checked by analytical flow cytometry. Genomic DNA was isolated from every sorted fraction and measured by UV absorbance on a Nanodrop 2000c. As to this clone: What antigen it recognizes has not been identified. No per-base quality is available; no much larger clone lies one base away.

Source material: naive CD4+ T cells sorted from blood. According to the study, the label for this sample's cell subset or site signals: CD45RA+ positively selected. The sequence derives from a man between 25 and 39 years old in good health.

CDR3 region: CASSYISGSTGELFF. DNA sequence: TGTGCCAGCAGTTACATCAGCGGGAGCACCGGGGAGCTGTTTTTT. Recombination joined TRBV7-9 with TRBJ2-2; the junction holds 8 bases that match TRBD2. V ends up 6 bases short and J 4 bases short, with an unmatched junction base count of 7. The germline V gene (reference sequence) provides CDR1 SEHNR and CDR2 FQNEAQ. From the cysteine up to the phenylalanine, the CDR3 has a length of 15 residues. The kept DNA is CDR3 alone, 45 bases in frame from the first base. The full variable domain, with segments outside the CDR3 supplied by the reference TRBV7-9 and TRBJ2-2 proteins, appears as DTGVSQNPRHKITKRGQNVTFRCDPISEHNRLYWYRQTLGQGPEFLTYFQNEAQLEKSRLLSDRFSAERPKGSFSTLEIQRTEQGDSAMYLCASSYISGSTGELFFGEGSRLTVL.